These 25 T cell receptor beta chains were all obtained from the same sample, sequenced in a study of neurological immune-mediated disorders (dated by TCRdb to between 2017 and 2020). The library was obtained by 5' RACE. Sequencer: Illumina HiSeq 2500. TCRdb passed the public sequencing reads through fastp at Q25 and MiXCR, retaining productive beta sequences. Each entry is one CDR3 protein sequence, shown with its most common DNA and genes. This sample gives approximately 100,000 distinct CDR3 sequences in total; 3.5% to 4% of them show up just once. 5% to 6.5% of the sample is taken by the ten largest. Sequenced input: PBMCs. Receptor source: a woman aged 18-29 years with multiple sclerosis.

This clonotype occurred many times. The genes are TRBV5-1 and TRBJ1-4; unclear D gene. Per germline, CDR1 SGHRS and CDR2 YFSETQ. CDR3 length: 17 amino acids. V lost 4 bases and J lost 3, with 19 bases in between. The CDR3 DNA reads as TGCGCCAGCAGCCCCGGACCCGAAGTGCGGGCTAATGAAAAACTGTTTTTT. It specifies CASSPGPEVRANEKLFF.

This clonotype was detected ten times or more. The V call is TRBV6-5, the J call TRBJ2-1; 10 bases align to TRBD2. The CDR3 runs 15 residues. CDR1 and CDR2 from the germline V gene are MNHEY and SVGAGI. Trimming at V came to 4 bases and at J to 6 bases, leaving 6 bases not matched to a gene. CDR3 in DNA: TGTGCCAGCAGTTCAGGGACTAGCGAAACCAATGAGCAGTTCTTC. Protein product: CASSSGTSETNEQFF.

V gene TRBV18 combines with J gene TRBJ2-5; D unclear. Trimming removed 3 bases at V and 0 bases at J, with 5 bases between. From germline, CDR1 is KGHSH and CDR2 LQKENI. CDR3 length: 13 amino acids. In DNA form, the CDR3 reads TGTGCCAGCTCACCTGACTACCAAGAGACCCAGTACTTC. It yields the protein CASSPDYQETQYF.

V and J are TRBV6-5 and TRBJ2-1; maybe TRBD2 (5 bases). The CDR3 length is 12 residues. The V gene's germline CDR1 is MNHEY and CDR2 SVGAGI. Trimming took 2 bases from V and 6 from J, leaving 5 bases between them. The CDR3 region is CASSYRGNEQFF. CDR3 coding DNA: TGTGCCAGCAGTTACCGGGGCAATGAGCAGTTCTTC.

This clonotype was observed many times. This chain links TRBV20-1 with TRBJ2-1; no reliable D call. Germline CDR1 reads DFQATT; CDR2 reads SNEGSKA (reference sequence). Trimming pared 0 bases from V and 8 bases from J, leaving 14 bases between. The CDR3 spans 14 residues. CDR3 region: CSARDWRMVYEQFF. CDR3 DNA sequence: TGCAGTGCTAGAGATTGGCGGATGGTCTATGAGCAGTTCTTC.

This clonotype is labeled as medium-sized. The V call is TRBV20-1, the J call TRBJ2-5; TRBD2 aligns across 7 bases. CDR1 DFQATT and CDR2 SNEGSKA come from the germline V gene (reference sequence). Trimming took 5 bases from V and 4 from J; bases not matched to a gene: 7. The CDR3 is 13 residues long. CDR3 nucleotide sequence: TGCAGTGCTCGGGGGGACCCCACAGAGACCCAGTACTTC. It yields the protein CSARGDPTETQYF.

This clonotype was detected a few times. The V and J genes are TRBV29-1 and TRBJ1-1; D is possibly TRBD1 (5 bases). Germline CDR1 and CDR2: SQVTM and ANQGSEA. CDR3 length: 14 amino acids. Trimming took 7 bases from V and 8 from J, leaving 23 bases between them. Written as DNA, the CDR3 is TGCAGCGCGGGGAAACAGGCTTTTACTCTAGAAGCTTTCTTT. Its protein is CSAGKQAFTLEAFF.

This clonotype was counted many times. The chain has TRBV6-5 and TRBJ2-5; 10 bases are shared with TRBD1. Germline trimming cut 6 bases from V and 4 bases from J; bases unmatched to any gene: 5. This CDR3 has 14 residues. Germline CDR1 MNHEY, CDR2 SVGAGI. CDR3 DNA: TGTGCCAGCAGCCGGGACAGGGGACGAGAGACCCAGTACTTC. It translates to CASSRDRGRETQYF.

This clonotype occurred a few times. A read error may explain this, as a much larger clone is one base away. The DNA of the CDR3 is TGTGCCAGCAGTTTATTCGGAGGCTCTGGGGCCAAAGTCCTGACTTTC. Encoded protein: CASSLFGGSGAKVLTF. The genes are TRBV28 and TRBJ2-6; either TRBD1 or TRBD2 may supply D (5 bases each). The CDR3 sequence is 16 residues long. Germline loops: CDR1 MDHEN, CDR2 SYDVKM.

This clonotype was counted at least ten times. The chain uses TRBV20-1 and TRBJ2-2, with a weak D call TRBD2 (6 bases). Germline V CDR1 and CDR2: DFQATT, SNEGSKA (reference sequence). V was shortened by 3 bases and J by 3 bases, with 11 bases between the two germline ends. The CDR3 is 14 residues long. The CDR3 DNA reads TGCAGTGCTAGGGTCCAGCGGGACACCGGGGAGCTGTTTTTT. It codes for CSARVQRDTGELFF.

At least ten counts were recorded for this clonotype. The V and J genes are TRBV29-1 and TRBJ2-2, with unresolved D. The V and J ends lost 2 bases and 7 bases respectively, with 11 bases between them. The CDR3 runs to 13 residues. The germline CDR1 and CDR2 sequences are SQVTM and ANQGSEA. CDR3 in amino acids: CSVERQSGGELFF. The CDR3 region has the DNA TGCAGCGTTGAACGGCAGTCGGGCGGGGAGCTGTTTTTT.

This clonotype was seen ten or more times. This rearrangement joins TRBV20-1 to TRBJ1-5; 7 nucleotides agree with TRBD1. V gave up 5 bases and J gave up 5 bases; unmatched junction bases: 15. This CDR3 has 16 residues. The germline V gene encodes CDR1 DFQATT and CDR2 SNEGSKA (reference sequence). CDR3 coding DNA: TGCAGTGCTCGAGGGCAACAGGGGAAAAGGGATCAGCCCCAGCATTTT. Translation gives CSARGQQGKRDQPQHF.

This clonotype was seen at least ten times. The CDR3 nucleotides are TGCGCCAGCAGCTTCGGGACACCGACCACAGATACGCAGTATTTT. Translating it yields CASSFGTPTTDTQYF. The rearrangement links TRBV5-1 to TRBJ2-3, with D possibly being TRBD1 (6 bases). Germline-derived CDR1 and CDR2 are SGHRS and YFSETQ. This CDR3 has 15 amino acids. Trimming shortened V by 2 bases and J by 2 bases, and 12 bases separated the two germline ends.

This clonotype occurred many times. The genes are TRBV5-1 and TRBJ2-3; 12 positions match TRBD1. V was clipped by 0 bases and J by 6 bases; unmatched bases: 2. In germline, CDR1 is SGHRS, CDR2 YFSETQ. The CDR3 loop spans 15 amino acids. The CDR3 nucleotides are TGCGCCAGCAGCTTGGAGGGACAGGGGGCGGATACGCAGTATTTT. Translation: CASSLEGQGADTQYF. Filled out from reference TRBV5-1 and TRBJ2-3, the complete variable domain reads KAGVTQTPRYLIKTRGQQVTLSCSPISGHRSVSWYQQTPGQGLQFLFEYFSETQRNKGNFPGRFSGRQFSNSRSEMNVSTLELGDSALYLCASSLEGQGADTQYFGPGTRLTVL.

This clonotype occurred many times. J is TRBJ1-2 and V is TRBV5-6; D is undetermined. Germline CDR1 SGHDT, CDR2 YYEEEE. V lost 0 bases to trimming and J lost 1 base, with 13 bases between them. The length of the CDR3 is 16 residues. The CDR3 coding sequence is TGTGCCAGCAGCTTGGCTTTTGGAGGAAGTAACTATGGCTACACCTTC. It encodes CASSLAFGGSNYGYTF.

This clonotype was seen repeatedly, ten times or more. V is TRBV6-5 and J is TRBJ2-5; D gene ambiguous. V was pared by 0 bases and J by 5 bases, with 10 bases between. Germline CDR1 and CDR2: MNHEY and SVGAGI. This CDR3 region has 14 residues. The DNA for the CDR3 is TGTGCCAGCAGTTACTCAGGGTCTCGGGAGACCCAGTACTTC. This encodes CASSYSGSRETQYF.

The table lists this clonotype with a few counts. The rearrangement joins TRBV5-1 to TRBJ1-4; maybe TRBD1 (6 bases). V gave up 0 bases and J gave up 5 bases, with 14 bases separating them. The CDR3 sequence is 16 residues long. CDR1 and CDR2 from the germline V gene are SGHRS and YFSETQ. This CDR3 is CASSLGPGQGNEKLFF. Here the CDR3 DNA reads TGCGCCAGCAGCTTGGGGCCGGGACAAGGGAATGAAAAACTGTTTTTT.

This clonotype was seen many times. The chain carries TRBV20-1 and TRBJ2-5; D possibly corresponds to TRBD2 (6 bases). The CDR3 totals 12 residues. The V end lost 6 bases, the J end lost 5 bases, and 13 bases lay between the germline ends. CDR1 is DFQATT, CDR2 SNEGSKA, per germline (reference sequence). CDR3 in DNA: TGCAGTGCCCGACTAGTCCGCGAGACCCAGTACTTC. Protein product: CSARLVRETQYF.

This clonotype was seen at least ten times. V gene TRBV7-2 combines with J gene TRBJ1-2, with a weak D call TRBD1 (5 bases). Trimming cost V 6 bases and J 8 bases, with 19 bases left between them. The CDR3 is 14 amino acids. From germline, CDR1 is SGHTA and CDR2 FQGNSA. For the CDR3, the DNA is TGTGCCAGCAGGACTGACAGCCTTCCCGCAGGCTACACCTTC. This codes for CASRTDSLPAGYTF. Full variable domain (remainder filled in from reference TRBV7-2 and TRBJ1-2): GAGVSQSPSNKVTEKGKDVELRCDPISGHTALYWYRQSLGQGLEFLIYFQGNSAPDKSGLPSDRFSAERTGGSVSTLTIQRTQQEDSAVYLCASRTDSLPAGYTFGSGTRLTVV.

This clonotype showed up many times. The chain has TRBV4-1 and TRBJ1-6, with D tentatively TRBD1 (5 bases). Per germline, CDR1 MGHRA and CDR2 YSYEKL. Trimming took off 2 bases at V and 13 bases at J, with 18 bases between the two ends. The CDR3 spans 15 residues. CDR3 sequence reads: CASSQREQGGDPLHF. In nucleotides, the CDR3 is TGCGCCAGCAGCCAAAGAGAGCAGGGTGGGGACCCCCTCCACTTT.

In its sample, this clonotype was seen many times. The chain employs TRBV7-9 and TRBJ2-1; a weak D match, TRBD2 (6 bases). V lost 4 bases and J 4 bases, leaving 20 bases between the germline ends. The length of the CDR3 is 17 residues. Germline loops: CDR1 SEHNR, CDR2 FQNEAQ (reference sequence). The DNA for the CDR3 is TGTGCCAGCAGCTCCCGGCTCGGGGGAGTTTCATACAATGAGCAGTTCTTC. It encodes CASSSRLGGVSYNEQFF.

This clonotype was detected ten times or more. The chain has TRBV29-1 and TRBJ2-5; the match to TRBD1 covers 9 bases. Per germline, CDR1 SQVTM and CDR2 ANQGSEA. With 4 bases clipped from V and 2 bases from J, the junction kept 2 bases outside the gene matches. The CDR3 length is 13 residues. The CDR3 region is CSVATGGQETQYF. DNA of the CDR3: TGCAGCGTTGCGACAGGGGGGCAAGAGACCCAGTACTTC.

This clonotype was recorded many times. CDR3 sequence: CASRGSMNTEAFF. CDR3 DNA: TGTGCCAGCAGGGGTTCGATGAACACTGAAGCTTTCTTT. The chain uses TRBV28 and TRBJ1-1; D ambiguous. The length of the CDR3 is 13 residues. Germline assignment: CDR1 MDHEN and CDR2 SYDVKM. V dropped 6 bases and J dropped 0 bases, with 8 bases sitting between them. Complete variable domain (other parts from reference TRBV28 and TRBJ1-1): DVKVTQSSRYLVKRTGEKVFLECVQDMDHENMFWYRQDPGLGLRLIYFSYDVKMKEKGDIPEGYSVSREKKERFSLILESASTNQTSMYLCASRGSMNTEAFFGQGTRLTVV.

This clonotype turned up a few times. This chain links TRBV4-3 with TRBJ2-7; D perhaps matches TRBD1 (5 bases). CDR1 and CDR2 (germline): LGHNA, YSLEER. The CDR3 consists of 16 residues. The germline V and J ends were trimmed by 4 bases and 2 bases, with 18 bases remaining between them. DNA of the CDR3: TGCGCCAGCAGCCTAGCCCGTTACCAGGGTCCCTACGAGCAGTACTTC. It yields the protein CASSLARYQGPYEQYF.

The table lists this clonotype with many counts. The chain has TRBV6-5 and TRBJ2-3, with TRBD1 as a possible D gene (5 bases). In germline, CDR1 is MNHEY, CDR2 SVGAGI. The CDR3 sequence is 15 residues long. Trimming removed 0 bases at V and 5 bases at J, with 12 bases between. The CDR3 coding sequence is TGTGCCAGCAGTTACTCGTTCCTAGGGGTAGATACGCAGTATTTT. This translates into CASSYSFLGVDTQYF.